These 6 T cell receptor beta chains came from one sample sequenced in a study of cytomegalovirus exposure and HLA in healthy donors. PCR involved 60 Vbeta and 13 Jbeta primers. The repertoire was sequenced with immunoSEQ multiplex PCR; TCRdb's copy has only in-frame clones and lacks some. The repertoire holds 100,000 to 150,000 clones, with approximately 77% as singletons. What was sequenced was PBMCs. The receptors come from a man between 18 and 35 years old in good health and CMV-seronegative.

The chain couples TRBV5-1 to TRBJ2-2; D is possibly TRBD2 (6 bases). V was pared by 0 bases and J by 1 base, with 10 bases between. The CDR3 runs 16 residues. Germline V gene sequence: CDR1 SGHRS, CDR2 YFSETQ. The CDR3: CASSLEAGWNTGELFF. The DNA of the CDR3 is TGCGCCAGCAGCTTGGAGGCGGGGTGGAACACCGGGGAGCTGTTTTTT.

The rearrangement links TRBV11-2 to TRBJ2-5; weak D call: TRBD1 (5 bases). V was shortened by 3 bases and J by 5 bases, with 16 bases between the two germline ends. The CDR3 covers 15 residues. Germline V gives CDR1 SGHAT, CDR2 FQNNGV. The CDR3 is CASSFGTRVEETQYF. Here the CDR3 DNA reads TGTGCCAGCAGCTTCGGTACCAGGGTTGAGGAGACCCAGTACTTC.

DNA of the CDR3: TGTGCCAGCAGCTCGGGGGGCTCCTACAATGAGCAGTTCTTC. It is translated as CASSSGGSYNEQFF. V gene TRBV7-8 combines with J gene TRBJ2-1, with TRBD2 matching over 7 bases. The germline V gene has CDR1 SGHVS and CDR2 FQNEAQ. This CDR3 is 14 amino acids long. V lost 4 bases, J lost 0 bases, and 0 bases stayed unmatched.

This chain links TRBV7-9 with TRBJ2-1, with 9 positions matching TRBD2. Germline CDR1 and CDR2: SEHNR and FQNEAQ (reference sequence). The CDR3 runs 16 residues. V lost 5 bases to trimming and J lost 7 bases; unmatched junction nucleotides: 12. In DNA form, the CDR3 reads TGTGCCAGCAGCCCCCAGGGGCGGGGGGGCCAAAATGAGCAGTTCTTC. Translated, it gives CASSPQGRGGQNEQFF. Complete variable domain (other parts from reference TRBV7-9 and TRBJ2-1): DTGVSQNPRHKITKRGQNVTFRCDPISEHNRLYWYRQTLGQGPEFLTYFQNEAQLEKSRLLSDRFSAERPKGSFSTLEIQRTEQGDSAMYLCASSPQGRGGQNEQFFGPGTRLTVL.

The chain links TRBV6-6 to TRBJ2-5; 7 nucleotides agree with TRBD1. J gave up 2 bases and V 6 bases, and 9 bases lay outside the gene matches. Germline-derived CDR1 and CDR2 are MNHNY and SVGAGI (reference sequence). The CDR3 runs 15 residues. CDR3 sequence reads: CASRLPGQQQETQYF. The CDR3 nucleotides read TGTGCCAGCAGACTTCCGGGACAGCAACAAGAGACCCAGTACTTC.

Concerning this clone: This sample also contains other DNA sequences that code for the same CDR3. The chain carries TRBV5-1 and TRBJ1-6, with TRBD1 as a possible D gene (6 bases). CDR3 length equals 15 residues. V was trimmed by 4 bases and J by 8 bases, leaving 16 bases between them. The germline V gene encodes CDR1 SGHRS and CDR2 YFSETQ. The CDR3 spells CASSLVGHGDSPLHF. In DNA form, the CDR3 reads TGCGCCAGCAGCCTGGTGGGACACGGCGATTCACCCCTCCACTTT.